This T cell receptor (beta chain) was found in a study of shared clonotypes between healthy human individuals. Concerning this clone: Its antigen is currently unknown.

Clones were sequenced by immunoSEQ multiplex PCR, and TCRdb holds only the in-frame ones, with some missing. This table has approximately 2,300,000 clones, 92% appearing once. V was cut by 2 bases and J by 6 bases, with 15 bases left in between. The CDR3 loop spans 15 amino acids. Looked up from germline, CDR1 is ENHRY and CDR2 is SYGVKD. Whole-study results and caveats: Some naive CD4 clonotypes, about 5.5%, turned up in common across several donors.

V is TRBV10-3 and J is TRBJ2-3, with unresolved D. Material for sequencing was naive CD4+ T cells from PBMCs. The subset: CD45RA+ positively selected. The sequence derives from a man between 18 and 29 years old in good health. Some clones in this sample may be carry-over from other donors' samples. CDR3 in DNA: TGTGCCATCAGTGAGCGTCTAGTTGCCGTCGATACGCAGTATTTT. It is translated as CAISERLVAVDTQYF.